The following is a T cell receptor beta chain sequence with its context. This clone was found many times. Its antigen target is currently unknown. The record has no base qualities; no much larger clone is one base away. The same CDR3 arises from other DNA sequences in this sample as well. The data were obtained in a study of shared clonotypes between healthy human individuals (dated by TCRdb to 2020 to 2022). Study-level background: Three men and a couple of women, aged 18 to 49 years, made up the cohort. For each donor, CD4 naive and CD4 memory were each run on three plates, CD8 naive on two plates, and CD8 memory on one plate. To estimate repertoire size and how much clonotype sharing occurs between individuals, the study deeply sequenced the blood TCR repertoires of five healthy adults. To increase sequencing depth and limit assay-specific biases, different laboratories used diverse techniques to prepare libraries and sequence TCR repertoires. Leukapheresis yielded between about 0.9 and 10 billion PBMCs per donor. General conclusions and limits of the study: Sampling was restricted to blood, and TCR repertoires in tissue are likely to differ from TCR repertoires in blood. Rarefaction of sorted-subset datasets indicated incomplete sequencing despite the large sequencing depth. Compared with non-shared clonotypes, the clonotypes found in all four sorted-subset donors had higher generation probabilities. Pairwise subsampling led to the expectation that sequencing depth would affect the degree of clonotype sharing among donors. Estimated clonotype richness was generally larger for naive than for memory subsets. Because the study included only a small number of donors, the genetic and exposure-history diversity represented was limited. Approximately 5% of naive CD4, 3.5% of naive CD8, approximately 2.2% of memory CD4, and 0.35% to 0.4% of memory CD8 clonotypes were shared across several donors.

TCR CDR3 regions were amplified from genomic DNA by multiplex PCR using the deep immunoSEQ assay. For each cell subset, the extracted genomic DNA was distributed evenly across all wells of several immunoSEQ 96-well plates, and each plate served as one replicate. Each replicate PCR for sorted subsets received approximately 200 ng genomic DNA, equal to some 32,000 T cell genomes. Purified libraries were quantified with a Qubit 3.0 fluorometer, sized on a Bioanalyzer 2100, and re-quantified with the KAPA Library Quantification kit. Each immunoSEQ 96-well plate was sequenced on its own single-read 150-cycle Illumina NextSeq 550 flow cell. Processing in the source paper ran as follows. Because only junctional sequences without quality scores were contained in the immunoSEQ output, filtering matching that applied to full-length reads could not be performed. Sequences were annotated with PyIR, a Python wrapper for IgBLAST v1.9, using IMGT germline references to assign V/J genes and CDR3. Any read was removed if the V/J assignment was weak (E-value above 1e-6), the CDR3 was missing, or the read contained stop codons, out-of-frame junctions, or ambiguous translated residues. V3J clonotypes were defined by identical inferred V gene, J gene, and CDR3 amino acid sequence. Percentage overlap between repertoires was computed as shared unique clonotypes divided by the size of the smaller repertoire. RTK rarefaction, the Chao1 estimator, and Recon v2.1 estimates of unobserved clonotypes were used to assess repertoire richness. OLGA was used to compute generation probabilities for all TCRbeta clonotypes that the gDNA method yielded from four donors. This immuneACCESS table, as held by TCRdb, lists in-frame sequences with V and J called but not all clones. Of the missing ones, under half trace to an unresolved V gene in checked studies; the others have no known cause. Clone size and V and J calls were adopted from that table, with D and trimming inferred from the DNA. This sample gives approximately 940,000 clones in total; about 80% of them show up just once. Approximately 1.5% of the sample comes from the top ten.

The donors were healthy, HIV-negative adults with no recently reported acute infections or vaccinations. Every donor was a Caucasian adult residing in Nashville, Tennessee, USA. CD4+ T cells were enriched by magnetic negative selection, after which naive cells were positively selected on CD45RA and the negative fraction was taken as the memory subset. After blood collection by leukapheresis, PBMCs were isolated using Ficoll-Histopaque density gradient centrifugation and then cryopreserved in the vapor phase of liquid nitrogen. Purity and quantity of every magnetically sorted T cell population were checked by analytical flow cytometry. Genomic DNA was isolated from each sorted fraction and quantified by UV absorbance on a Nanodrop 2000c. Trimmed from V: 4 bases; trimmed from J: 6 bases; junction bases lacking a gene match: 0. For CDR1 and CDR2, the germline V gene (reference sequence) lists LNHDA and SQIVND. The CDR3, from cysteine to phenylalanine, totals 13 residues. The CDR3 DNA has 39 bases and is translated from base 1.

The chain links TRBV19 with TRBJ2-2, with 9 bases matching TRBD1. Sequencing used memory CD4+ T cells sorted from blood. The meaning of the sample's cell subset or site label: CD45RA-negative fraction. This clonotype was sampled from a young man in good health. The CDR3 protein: CASSRQGAGELFF. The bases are TGTGCCAGTAGTAGACAGGGGGCCGGGGAGCTGTTTTTT.